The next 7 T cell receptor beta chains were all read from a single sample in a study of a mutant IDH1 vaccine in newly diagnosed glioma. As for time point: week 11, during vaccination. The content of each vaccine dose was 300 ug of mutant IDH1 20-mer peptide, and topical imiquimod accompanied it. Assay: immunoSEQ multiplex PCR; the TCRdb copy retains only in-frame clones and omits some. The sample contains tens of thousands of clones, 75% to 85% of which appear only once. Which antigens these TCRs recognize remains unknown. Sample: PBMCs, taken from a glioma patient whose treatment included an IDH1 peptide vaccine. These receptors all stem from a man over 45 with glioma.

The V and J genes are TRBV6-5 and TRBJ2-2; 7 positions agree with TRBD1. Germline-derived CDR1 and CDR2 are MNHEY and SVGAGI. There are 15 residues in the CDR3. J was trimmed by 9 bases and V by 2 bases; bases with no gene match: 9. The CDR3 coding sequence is TGTGCCAGCAGTTACGAAGGGGGCGGGCGAAGGGAGCTGTTTTTT. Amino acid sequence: CASSYEGGGRRELFF.

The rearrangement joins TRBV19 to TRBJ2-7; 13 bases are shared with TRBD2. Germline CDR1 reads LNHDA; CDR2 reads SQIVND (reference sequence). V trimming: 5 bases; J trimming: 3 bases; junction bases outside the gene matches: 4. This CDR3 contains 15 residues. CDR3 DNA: TGTGCCAGTAGTCTGGGACTAGCGGGGATCTACGAGCAGTACTTC. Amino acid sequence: CASSLGLAGIYEQYF.

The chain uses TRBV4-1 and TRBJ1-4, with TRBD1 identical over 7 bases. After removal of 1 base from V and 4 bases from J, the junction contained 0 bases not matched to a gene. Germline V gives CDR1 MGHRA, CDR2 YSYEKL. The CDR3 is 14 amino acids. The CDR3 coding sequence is TGCGCCAGCAGCCAAGGACAGGGTAATGAAAAACTGTTTTTT. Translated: CASSQGQGNEKLFF.

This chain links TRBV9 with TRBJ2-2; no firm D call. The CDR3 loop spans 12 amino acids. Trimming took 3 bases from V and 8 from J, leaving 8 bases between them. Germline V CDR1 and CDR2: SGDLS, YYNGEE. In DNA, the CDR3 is TGTGCCAGCAGCGCCATTGAGGGGGAGCTGTTTTTT. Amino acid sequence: CASSAIEGELFF.

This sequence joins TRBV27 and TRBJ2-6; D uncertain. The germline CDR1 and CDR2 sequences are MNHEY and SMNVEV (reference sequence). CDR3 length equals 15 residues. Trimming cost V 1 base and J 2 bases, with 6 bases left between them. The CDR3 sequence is CASSLFPPGANVLTF. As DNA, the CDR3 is TGTGCCAGCAGTTTATTTCCCCCTGGGGCCAACGTCCTGACTTTC.

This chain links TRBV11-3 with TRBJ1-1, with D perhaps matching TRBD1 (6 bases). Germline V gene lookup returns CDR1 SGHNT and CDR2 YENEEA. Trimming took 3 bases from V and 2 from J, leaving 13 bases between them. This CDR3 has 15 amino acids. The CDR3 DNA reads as TGTGCCAGCAGCTTCAGGGGTTTCGGTAACACTGAAGCTTTCTTT. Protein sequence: CASSFRGFGNTEAFF.

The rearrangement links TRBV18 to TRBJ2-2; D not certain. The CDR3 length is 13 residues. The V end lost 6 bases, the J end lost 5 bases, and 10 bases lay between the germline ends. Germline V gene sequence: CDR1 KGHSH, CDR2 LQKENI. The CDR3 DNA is TGTGCCAGCTCTGTAGGGCCTACCGGGGAGCTGTTTTTT. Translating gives CASSVGPTGELFF.